Below are 27 T cell receptor beta chains sequenced from a single sample in a study of regulatory T cells. Whole-study results and caveats: Hydrophobic residues at CDR3 positions 6 and 7 were enriched in conventional CD4+ T cells of CD3G-deficient patients.

These TCRs' antigens remain unknown. Primers: 52 TRBV forward and 13 TRBJ reverse. Data came from immunoSEQ multiplex PCR; TCRdb stores just in-frame clones and leaves some out. The sample has 30,000 to 40,000 clones; more than 85% are singletons. The sequenced sample consisted of conventional CD4+ T cells sorted from blood. These receptors originate from a child aged 2-15 years with CD3G deficiency.

The V call is TRBV28, the J call TRBJ1-5; 7 bases agree with TRBD1. CDR1 MDHEN and CDR2 SYDVKM come from the germline V gene. With 6 bases clipped from V and 3 bases from J, the junction kept 8 bases outside the gene matches. The CDR3 has 15 residues. CDR3 residues: CASRETGDANQPQHF. In DNA, the CDR3 is TGTGCCAGCAGAGAAACAGGGGATGCCAATCAGCCCCAGCATTTT.

The chain recombines TRBV28 with TRBJ1-5; D gene uncertain. V dropped 4 bases and J dropped 3 bases, with 4 bases sitting between them. Looked up from germline, CDR1 is MDHEN and CDR2 is SYDVKM. The CDR3 runs 12 residues. The CDR3 sequence: CASSSLNQPQHF. CDR3 nucleotide sequence: TGTGCCAGCAGTTCCCTCAATCAGCCCCAGCATTTT.

The rearrangement joins TRBV5-1 to TRBJ1-1, with 7 bases identical to TRBD1. The V gene end was trimmed by 4 bases and the J gene end by 5 bases; junction bases not matched to a gene: 14. Germline values: CDR1 SGHRS, CDR2 YFSETQ. This CDR3 contains 16 residues. CDR3 DNA sequence: TGCGCCAGCAGCCCGGATAGAAGACAGGGAGGAACTGAAGCTTTCTTT. Translated: CASSPDRRQGGTEAFF.

The DNA for the CDR3 is TGCGCCAGCAGCGCCTCGGTTGGCTCTGGGGCCAACGTCCTGACTTTC. Its protein product is CASSASVGSGANVLTF. The chain recombines TRBV5-1 with TRBJ2-6; D is ambiguous. V dropped 4 bases and J dropped 0 bases, with 11 bases sitting between them. This CDR3 is built from 16 residues. CDR1 SGHRS and CDR2 YFSETQ come from the germline V gene. The variable domain in full, with the rest retrieved from reference TRBV5-1 and TRBJ2-6, is KAGVTQTPRYLIKTRGQQVTLSCSPISGHRSVSWYQQTPGQGLQFLFEYFSETQRNKGNFPGRFSGRQFSNSRSEMNVSTLELGDSALYLCASSASVGSGANVLTFGAGSRLTVL.

The chain couples TRBV11-1 to TRBJ2-6; possible D gene TRBD2, 5 bases. Germline V gene data show CDR1 as SGHAT and CDR2 as FQDESV (reference sequence). V lost 5 bases and J lost 0, with 11 bases in between. The CDR3 has 16 amino acids. The CDR3 nucleotides are TGTGCCAGCAGCCCAGCGGAACACTCTGGGGCCAACGTCCTGACTTTC. Its protein is CASSPAEHSGANVLTF.

The chain has TRBV5-1 and TRBJ2-7; a possible D gene is TRBD1 (6 bases). This CDR3 has 13 residues. CDR1 is SGHRS and CDR2 is YFSETQ in the germline V gene. The V gene lost 4 bases and the J gene lost 3 bases, with 11 bases spanning the gap. The CDR3 DNA reads as TGCGCCAGCAGCCGTGAGGGGGTCTACGAGCAGTACTTC. Its protein is CASSREGVYEQYF. Variable domain in full (rest from reference TRBV5-1 and TRBJ2-7): KAGVTQTPRYLIKTRGQQVTLSCSPISGHRSVSWYQQTPGQGLQFLFEYFSETQRNKGNFPGRFSGRQFSNSRSEMNVSTLELGDSALYLCASSREGVYEQYFGPGTRLTVT.

The rearrangement uses TRBV5-1 and TRBJ2-1, with 15 bases aligning to TRBD2. J gave up 9 bases and V 3 bases, and 4 bases lay outside the gene matches. In germline, CDR1 is SGHRS, CDR2 YFSETQ. The CDR3 extends over 15 amino acids. The CDR3 protein is CASSSGLAGGSEQFF. CDR3 in DNA: TGCGCCAGCAGCTCTGGACTAGCGGGAGGGAGTGAGCAGTTCTTC.

The V gene is TRBV5-1, the J gene TRBJ1-1; TRBD1 agrees at 9 bases. The J segment lost 8 bases and the V segment lost 0 bases, leaving 5 bases of the junction unmatched. The CDR3 sequence is 14 residues long. From germline, CDR1 is SGHRS and CDR2 YFSETQ. Here the CDR3 DNA reads TGCGCCAGCAGCTTGGGGACAGGGGATAACGAAGCTTTCTTT. Amino acid sequence: CASSLGTGDNEAFF.

This chain links TRBV28 with TRBJ2-1; 11 bases align to TRBD2. The CDR3 totals 16 residues. J gave up 0 bases and V 6 bases, and 4 bases lay outside the gene matches. Germline CDR1 is MDHEN and CDR2 is SYDVKM. Written as DNA, the CDR3 is TGTGCCAGCAGGACTCTAGCGGGAGGCTCCTACAATGAGCAGTTCTTC. This translates into CASRTLAGGSYNEQFF.

This sequence joins TRBV28 and TRBJ2-7; D perhaps matches TRBD2 (5 bases). Trimming cost V 4 bases and J 9 bases, with 16 bases left between them. The germline V gene encodes CDR1 MDHEN and CDR2 SYDVKM. The CDR3 length is 13 residues. The CDR3 sequence: CASSSGPWTGQYF. As DNA, the CDR3 is TGTGCCAGCAGTTCCGGCCCATGGACTGGGCAGTACTTC. Variable domain in full (rest from reference TRBV28 and TRBJ2-7): DVKVTQSSRYLVKRTGEKVFLECVQDMDHENMFWYRQDPGLGLRLIYFSYDVKMKEKGDIPEGYSVSREKKERFSLILESASTNQTSMYLCASSSGPWTGQYFGPGTRLTVT.

The gene calls are TRBV28 and TRBJ2-6; 14 bases align to TRBD2. Per germline, CDR1 MDHEN and CDR2 SYDVKM. This CDR3 has 18 residues. The V and J ends lost 5 bases and 3 bases, in that order; junction bases with no gene match: 6. As DNA, the CDR3 is TGTGCCAGCAGTCCGCCGGGACTAGCGGGAGTTGGGGCCAACGTCCTGACTTTC. As protein: CASSPPGLAGVGANVLTF. The full variable domain, its missing parts supplied by reference TRBV28 and TRBJ2-6, is DVKVTQSSRYLVKRTGEKVFLECVQDMDHENMFWYRQDPGLGLRLIYFSYDVKMKEKGDIPEGYSVSREKKERFSLILESASTNQTSMYLCASSPPGLAGVGANVLTFGAGSRLTVL.

The chain recombines TRBV19 with TRBJ2-2; possible D gene TRBD2, 6 bases. The length of the CDR3 is 15 residues. Trimming stripped 3 bases from V and 7 bases from J, with 15 bases between. Germline V gene sequence: CDR1 LNHDA, CDR2 SQIVND (reference sequence). The DNA of the CDR3 is TGTGCCAGTAGTATTGGGCTAGCGATTGGCGGGGAGCTGTTTTTT. Protein: CASSIGLAIGGELFF.

The V gene is TRBV27, the J gene TRBJ2-7, with 7 bases matching TRBD2. CDR3 size: 13 residues. The junction had 1 base not matched to a gene; V was cut back by 2 bases and J by 3 bases. CDR1 MNHEY and CDR2 SMNVEV come from the germline V gene (reference sequence). The CDR3 loop reads CASSLASGYEQYF. CDR3 nucleotides: TGTGCCAGCAGTTTAGCTAGCGGCTACGAGCAGTACTTC.

The rearrangement uses TRBV6-1 and TRBJ2-7; the D gene could be TRBD1 or TRBD2 (6 bases each). This CDR3 is built from 13 residues. The ends were cut back, 6 bases at V and 7 bases at J, with 16 bases in the middle. The germline V gene encodes CDR1 MNHNS and CDR2 SASEGT. DNA of the CDR3: TGTGCCAGCAGCCCCCGGGTAGGGGGGGAGCAGTACTTC. It translates to CASSPRVGGEQYF.

The chain combines TRBV28 with TRBJ2-7; 7 bases fit TRBD2. The CDR3 consists of 14 residues. The germline V gene has CDR1 MDHEN and CDR2 SYDVKM. The trim removed 5 bases at V and 4 bases at J, leaving 8 bases unmatched. In DNA form, the CDR3 reads TGTGCCAGCAGTAACCCGCGGGAGAGGTACGAGCAGTACTTC. Residues: CASSNPRERYEQYF.

This sequence joins TRBV28 and TRBJ1-5; TRBD1 agrees at 8 bases. With 6 bases clipped from V and 2 bases from J, the junction kept 12 bases outside the gene matches. The germline V gene encodes CDR1 MDHEN and CDR2 SYDVKM. This CDR3 has 17 amino acids. The CDR3 nucleotides are TGTGCCAGCAGCCCCCGGGCAGGGGGCCTTGGCAATCAGCCCCAGCATTTT. Its translation: CASSPRAGGLGNQPQHF.

The chain has TRBV5-1 and TRBJ2-3; 14 bases map to TRBD2. V trimming: 3 bases; J trimming: 6 bases; junction bases outside the gene matches: 6. The CDR3 contains 16 residues. The germline gives CDR1 SGHRS, CDR2 YFSETQ. CDR3 bases: TGCGCCAGCAGCTGGACCGGGACTAGCGGGAGTGATACGCAGTATTTT. The encoded protein is CASSWTGTSGSDTQYF.

V gene TRBV10-3 combines with J gene TRBJ2-2; 12 bases are shared with TRBD2. This CDR3 region has 16 residues. Germline V lookup: CDR1 ENHRY, CDR2 SYGVKD. Trimming took 10 bases from V and 3 from J; bases not matched to a gene: 9. CDR3 in DNA: TGTGCCACCACTAGCGGGAGGACTGGATACACCGGGGAGCTGTTTTTT. Amino acid sequence: CATTSGRTGYTGELFF.

The chain joins TRBV27 to TRBJ2-7; D is ambiguous. The CDR3 has 13 amino acids. Trimming stripped 5 bases from V and 4 bases from J, with 12 bases between. CDR1 MNHEY and CDR2 SMNVEV come from the germline V gene (reference sequence). This CDR3 reads CASSPLSAYEQYF. CDR3 in DNA: TGTGCCAGCAGTCCGCTCTCGGCGTACGAGCAGTACTTC.

The chain links TRBV18 to TRBJ2-7; TRBD1 aligns across 7 bases. V trimming: 8 bases; J trimming: 6 bases; junction bases outside the gene matches: 10. The germline V gene encodes CDR1 KGHSH and CDR2 LQKENI. This CDR3 has 13 amino acids. CDR3 sequence (DNA): TGTGCCAGCAACAAAGACAGGGTGGGCGAGCAGTACTTC. Encoded protein: CASNKDRVGEQYF.

The chain uses TRBV28 and TRBJ2-7; 12 bases match TRBD1. The CDR3 sequence is 14 residues long. J gave up 7 bases and V 7 bases, and 8 bases lay outside the gene matches. CDR1 MDHEN and CDR2 SYDVKM come from the germline V gene. The DNA of the CDR3 is TGTGCCAGCAAACCGGGACAGGGGGCGATTGAGCAGTACTTC. Residues: CASKPGQGAIEQYF.

V and J are TRBV11-3 and TRBJ1-5; 10 positions match TRBD1. V was clipped by 4 bases and J by 7 bases; unmatched bases: 13. The germline V gene has CDR1 SGHNT and CDR2 YENEEA. CDR3 length: 17 amino acids. The DNA of the CDR3 is TGTGCCAGCAGCTCTTGTTGGGGGACAGGGGCTAGACAGCCCCAGCATTTT. This codes for CASSSCWGTGARQPQHF.

J is TRBJ2-7 and V is TRBV7-9; no clear D gene. There are 12 residues in the CDR3. V gave up 2 bases and J gave up 6 bases, with 8 bases separating them. Germline V gives CDR1 SEHNR, CDR2 FQNEAQ (reference sequence). The CDR3 nucleotides read TGTGCCAGCAGCTTATCGGCTGGCGAGCAGTACTTC. This gives the protein CASSLSAGEQYF.

V is TRBV5-1 and J is TRBJ1-1, with a tentative D call TRBD1 (6 bases). The CDR3 runs to 16 residues. Per germline, CDR1 SGHRS and CDR2 YFSETQ. V gave up 0 bases and J gave up 1 base, with 13 bases separating them. As DNA, the CDR3 is TGCGCCAGCAGCTTGGATAACAGGGTGCGGAACACTGAAGCTTTCTTT. Translated: CASSLDNRVRNTEAFF.

About this clone itself: Other DNA sequences in the same sample also yield this CDR3. V is TRBV30 and J is TRBJ2-2; D may be TRBD1 or TRBD2 (5 bases each). Germline values: CDR1 GTSNPN, CDR2 SVGIG (reference sequence). This CDR3 contains 15 residues. Trimming removed 3 bases at V and 3 bases at J, with 14 bases between. The chain's CDR3 is CAWSPGQGDTGELFF. The CDR3, as DNA: TGTGCCTGGAGCCCGGGGCAGGGAGACACCGGGGAGCTGTTTTTT.

The gene calls are TRBV28 and TRBJ2-1; 8 nucleotides match TRBD1. Germline V CDR1 and CDR2: MDHEN, SYDVKM. Trimming took 4 bases from V and 8 from J; bases not matched to a gene: 1. The CDR3 is made up of 12 amino acids. The CDR3 is CASSSRGHEQFF. CDR3 nucleotides: TGTGCCAGCAGTTCCAGGGGGCATGAGCAGTTCTTC.

The V gene is TRBV6-1, the J gene TRBJ2-7; 8 nucleotides align to TRBD2. J lost 2 bases, V lost 8 bases, and 5 bases had no gene match. This CDR3 has 13 residues. CDR1 MNHNS and CDR2 SASEGT come from the germline V gene. In nucleotides, the CDR3 is TGTGCCAGCCGGAGCGGGGGTACCTACGAGCAGTACTTC. Translating it yields CASRSGGTYEQYF.